One sample yielded the 2 T cell receptor beta chains listed below, sequenced in a study of control samples from healthy donors and cancer patients. Some clones are missing from TCRdb's copy, which holds only in-frame ones; the method was immunoSEQ multiplex PCR. The sample comprises 100,000 to 150,000 clones, over 80% of which are singletons, and approximately 0.58% rests with the top ten. The source material was PBMCs. The receptors stem from a man aged 80 or over with head and neck cancer.

This rearrangement joins TRBV5-5 to TRBJ1-3, with a tentative D call TRBD1 (6 bases). V shed 3 bases and J shed 4 bases, with 17 bases lying between them. The CDR3 extends over 16 amino acids. CDR1 is SGHKS and CDR2 is YYEKEE in the germline V gene (reference sequence). In nucleotides, the CDR3 is TGTGCCAGCAGCTGGGGGCGGGCCGCGACCGGAAACACCATATATTTT. This encodes CASSWGRAATGNTIYF.

The V gene is TRBV6-5, the J gene TRBJ2-1; D possibly uses TRBD1 or TRBD2 (7 bases each). The CDR3 totals 11 residues. Trimming left V 8 bases short and J 15 bases short, with 17 bases between. Germline V CDR1 and CDR2: MNHEY, SVGAGI. The CDR3 is CASHQGGRRFF. CDR3 coding DNA: TGTGCCAGCCACCAGGGGGGGAGGCGGTTCTTC.